One and the same sample provided the 28 T cell receptor beta chains below, sequenced in a study of Graves' ophthalmopathy and Graves' hyperthyroidism. RNA transcripts were the source from which TCR beta CDR3 regions were amplified. First-round RT-PCR employed HTBI primers, with a second-round multiplex PCR after it. TCRdb re-called the multiplex PCR reads through MiXCR, storing one row per CDR3 protein. The sample lists 400,000 or so distinct CDR3 sequences, 15% to 17% occurring once. Source material: peripheral blood. These receptors all stem from a young woman with stable Graves' hyperthyroidism.

This clonotype has a count of ten or more. The V and J genes are TRBV7-2 and TRBJ1-2, with 9 bases aligning to TRBD1. Losses at the gene ends were 5 bases for V and 7 bases for J; bases not matched to a gene: 5. The CDR3 loop spans 13 amino acids. The germline V gene has CDR1 SGHTA and CDR2 FQGNSA. The CDR3 region has the DNA TGTGCCAGCAGCCAGCAGGGACAGGGTGGCTACACCTTC. Translated: CASSQQGQGGYTF.

In this sample, this clonotype turned up many times. The chain joins TRBV5-1 to TRBJ1-1, with D uncertain. V lost 0 bases, J lost 4 bases, and 13 bases lay in between. CDR3 length equals 15 residues. Germline-derived CDR1 and CDR2 are SGHRS and YFSETQ. This chain's CDR3 is CASSLEGIPFTEAFF. In nucleotides, the CDR3 is TGCGCCAGCAGCTTGGAAGGGATCCCCTTCACTGAAGCTTTCTTT.

Worth noting for this clonotype: A much bigger clone sits one base away, suggesting this may be a read error. The chain employs TRBV7-9 and TRBJ2-7, with D perhaps TRBD2 (5 bases). Trimming shortened V by 8 bases and J by 0 bases, and 11 bases separated the two germline ends. This CDR3 comprises 13 residues. The germline CDR1 and CDR2 sequences are SEHNR and FQNEAQ (reference sequence). The CDR3 region has the DNA TGTGCCAGCTGCGGGCTTAGCTCCTACGAGCAGTACTTC. Translated, it gives CASCGLSSYEQYF. Full variable domain (remainder filled in from reference TRBV7-9 and TRBJ2-7): DTGVSQNPRHKITKRGQNVTFRCDPISEHNRLYWYRQTLGQGPEFLTYFQNEAQLEKSRLLSDRFSAERPKGSFSTLEIQRTEQGDSAMYLCASCGLSSYEQYFGPGTRLTVT.

This clonotype occurred many times. In DNA, the CDR3 is TGTGCCAGCAGTTTAGCAGGACAGGGTGTCAGGTCCCTCCACTTT. It encodes CASSLAGQGVRSLHF. The chain uses TRBV12-3 or TRBV12-4 and TRBJ1-6; TRBD1 aligns across 8 bases. This CDR3 is 15 amino acids long. With 0 bases clipped from V and 14 bases from J, the junction kept 9 bases outside the gene matches.

This clonotype was detected many times. The chain joins TRBV6-1 to TRBJ1-1; no definite D call. Deletions cut 4 bases from V and 6 bases from J, with 9 bases between. Germline V gene lookup returns CDR1 MNHNS and CDR2 SASEGT. The CDR3 runs to 12 residues. The CDR3 here is CASSVLGAEAFF. The CDR3, as DNA: TGTGCCAGCAGTGTGTTGGGTGCTGAAGCTTTCTTT.

At least ten counts were recorded for this clonotype. The rearrangement uses TRBV5-1 and TRBJ1-1; D is uncertain. Trimming removed 0 bases from V and 2 bases from J, with 14 bases in between. The CDR3 has 16 residues. The germline V gene encodes CDR1 SGHRS and CDR2 YFSETQ. Here the CDR3 reads CASSLAPGYRNTEAFF. The CDR3 DNA is TGCGCCAGCAGCTTGGCCCCGGGGTACCGCAACACTGAAGCTTTCTTT.

Many counts were recorded for this clonotype. The CDR3 region is CASSSRTGISYEQYF. The CDR3 region has the DNA TGTGCCAGCAGCTCTCGGACAGGGATCTCCTACGAGCAGTACTTC. The chain recombines TRBV7-2 with TRBJ2-7, with TRBD1 matching 8 bases. In germline, CDR1 is SGHTA, CDR2 FQGNSA. V lost 4 bases to trimming and J lost 0 bases; unmatched junction nucleotides: 5. This CDR3 spans 15 amino acids. Together with reference TRBV7-2 and TRBJ2-7, the CDR3 gives the full variable domain: GAGVSQSPSNKVTEKGKDVELRCDPISGHTALYWYRQSLGQGLEFLIYFQGNSAPDKSGLPSDRFSAERTGGSVSTLTIQRTQQEDSAVYLCASSSRTGISYEQYFGPGTRLTVT.

The sample holds a few counts of this clonotype. The rearrangement links TRBV5-5 to TRBJ1-2, with 11 bases matching TRBD1. Germline-derived CDR1 and CDR2 are SGHKS and YYEKEE (reference sequence). V lost 5 bases to trimming and J lost 7 bases; unmatched junction nucleotides: 4. The CDR3 contains 13 residues. DNA of the CDR3: TGTGCCAGCAGTTGGGGACAGGGGGTTGGCTACACCTTC. Protein product: CASSWGQGVGYTF.

The sample holds many counts of this clonotype. The chain combines TRBV20-1 with TRBJ1-1; 7 bases align to TRBD1. The junction had 10 bases not matched to a gene; V was cut back by 1 base and J by 5 bases. The germline CDR1 and CDR2 sequences are DFQATT and SNEGSKA (reference sequence). The CDR3 extends over 15 amino acids. The DNA of the CDR3 is TGCAGTGCTAGAGCCCCGACAGGGCAAGAAACTGAAGCTTTCTTT. Its protein is CSARAPTGQETEAFF.

This clonotype appeared many times. The chain uses TRBV27 and TRBJ1-2; 7 nucleotides align to TRBD1. Trimming took 5 bases from V and 5 from J; bases not matched to a gene: 8. Germline V gene data show CDR1 as MNHEY and CDR2 as SMNVEV (reference sequence). There are 14 residues in the CDR3. CDR3 amino acids: CASSPADRVYGYTF. CDR3 coding DNA: TGTGCCAGCAGTCCGGCTGACAGGGTGTATGGCTACACCTTC.

This clonotype was counted many times. V usage is TRBV20-1 and J usage is TRBJ1-1, with unresolved D. The CDR3 runs to 13 residues. Germline V gene lookup returns CDR1 DFQATT and CDR2 SNEGSKA (reference sequence). Trimming left V 0 bases short and J 1 base short, with 6 bases between. DNA for the CDR3: TGCAGTGCTAGAGATACCGGGAACACTGAAGCTTTCTTT. Protein product: CSARDTGNTEAFF.

This clonotype was counted at least ten times. V gene TRBV12-3 or TRBV12-4 combines with J gene TRBJ2-5; TRBD2 is a possible D gene (5 bases). The CDR3 loop spans 11 amino acids. The V gene lost 8 bases and the J gene lost 5 bases, with 9 bases spanning the gap. Here the CDR3 DNA reads TGTGCCAGCCGCGGGTTGGAGACCCAGTACTTC. This translates into CASRGLETQYF.

In regard to this clonotype: Given a much more abundant clone one base away, this may be a read error. The chain employs TRBV25-1 and TRBJ1-1; no reliable D call. CDR1 and CDR2 (germline): MGHDK, SYGVNS. This CDR3 has 14 amino acids. CDR3 sequence (DNA): TGTGCCAGCAGTAAAACAAGTATGAACACTGAAGCTTGCTTT. Its protein is CASSKTSMNTEACF.

The genes are TRBV11-1 and TRBJ1-2; 8 bases match TRBD1. J lost 4 bases, V lost 2 bases, and 15 bases had no gene match. The CDR3 is made up of 18 amino acids. Germline V gene lookup returns CDR1 SGHAT and CDR2 FQDESV (reference sequence). The CDR3 protein is CASSLQGTGRTSSYGYTF. The CDR3 DNA sequence: TGTGCCAGCAGCTTACAGGGGACAGGACGAACCTCTAGCTATGGCTACACCTTC.

This clonotype was observed at least ten times. This chain links TRBV4-1 with TRBJ2-7; 9 bases map to TRBD1. The CDR3 is 15 residues long. The J segment lost 2 bases and the V segment lost 0 bases, leaving 2 bases of the junction unmatched. Germline V gene lookup returns CDR1 MGHRA and CDR2 YSYEKL. The CDR3 region is CASSQDWTGAYEQYF. Here the CDR3 DNA reads TGCGCCAGCAGCCAAGATTGGACAGGGGCCTACGAGCAGTACTTC.

To note about this clonotype: Given a much more abundant clone one base away, this may be a read error. V is TRBV9 and J is TRBJ2-2; possibly TRBD2 for D (5 bases). The germline V gene has CDR1 SGDLS and CDR2 YYNGEE. This CDR3 is 14 amino acids long. This chain's CDR3 is CASSVVGEDGELCF. The CDR3 nucleotides are TGTGCCAGCAGCGTAGTCGGTGAGGACGGGGAGCTGTGTTTT.

This clonotype was found many times. The rearrangement links TRBV19 to TRBJ1-2, with 8 bases identical to TRBD1. CDR3 length: 13 amino acids. The V segment lost 3 bases and the J segment 8 bases; nucleotides outside the gene matches: 5. The V gene's germline CDR1 is LNHDA and CDR2 SQIVND (reference sequence). This CDR3 reads CASSMDREDGYTF. The CDR3 DNA reads TGTGCCAGTAGTATGGACAGGGAGGACGGCTACACCTTC. Combining the CDR3 with reference TRBV19 and TRBJ1-2 gives the whole variable domain DGGITQSPKYLFRKEGQNVTLSCEQNLNHDAMYWYRQDPGQGLRLIYYSQIVNDFQKGDIAEGYSVSREKKESFPLTVTSAQKNPTAFYLCASSMDREDGYTFGSGTRLTVV.

V usage is TRBV6-1 and J usage is TRBJ2-7, with TRBD2 matching 11 bases. Trimming removed 5 bases from V and 5 bases from J; junction bases left unmatched: 14. The CDR3 consists of 17 residues. In germline, CDR1 is MNHNS, CDR2 SASEGT. In nucleotides, the CDR3 is TGTGCCAGCAGTCGGCTTTGGCTAGCGGGAGGTTCGGACGAGCAGTACTTC. This encodes CASSRLWLAGGSDEQYF.

This clonotype came up many times. The chain employs TRBV20-1 and TRBJ1-5; D call uncertain. The V and J ends lost 4 bases and 2 bases respectively, with 18 bases between them. The CDR3 spans 16 residues. Germline CDR1 is DFQATT and CDR2 is SNEGSKA (reference sequence). The CDR3 is CSAIDRGPRGNQPQHF. CDR3 DNA: TGCAGTGCTATTGACCGAGGTCCGAGGGGCAATCAGCCCCAGCATTTT.

The sample holds many counts of this clonotype. The genes are TRBV6-5 and TRBJ1-1, with unresolved D. The CDR3 sequence is 14 residues long. From germline, CDR1 is MNHEY and CDR2 SVGAGI. V lost 0 bases, J lost 4 bases, and 9 bases lay in between. The CDR3 sequence is CASSYSEGSTEAFF. CDR3 DNA sequence: TGTGCCAGCAGTTACTCTGAGGGAAGCACTGAAGCTTTCTTT.

In this sample, this clonotype turned up many times. This rearrangement joins TRBV20-1 to TRBJ1-6; no clear D gene. Trimming shortened V by 4 bases and J by 7 bases, and 11 bases separated the two germline ends. The germline V gene has CDR1 DFQATT and CDR2 SNEGSKA (reference sequence). This CDR3 is built from 13 residues. The CDR3 here is CSANDGPNSPLHF. In nucleotides, the CDR3 is TGCAGTGCTAACGACGGACCGAATTCACCCCTCCACTTT.

This clonotype was counted a few times. The rearrangement joins TRBV12-3 or TRBV12-4 to TRBJ2-2; 8 bases agree with TRBD1. The junction had 9 bases not matched to a gene; V was cut back by 7 bases and J by 5 bases. The CDR3 is 15 residues long. The CDR3 bases are TGTGCCAGCATCACTGGACAGGGTGGGACCGGGGAGCTGTTTTTT. This translates into CASITGQGGTGELFF.

The table lists this clonotype with a few counts. The chain is built from TRBV11-2 and TRBJ2-2; 9 bases map to TRBD2. V was clipped by 0 bases and J by 0 bases; unmatched bases: 2. Germline lookup yields CDR1 SGHAT and CDR2 FQNNGV. This CDR3 spans 17 amino acids. CDR3 residues: CASSLDRLAANTGELFF. CDR3 sequence (DNA): TGTGCCAGCAGCTTAGACCGACTAGCGGCGAACACCGGGGAGCTGTTTTTT. The full variable domain, rest sourced from reference TRBV11-2 and TRBJ2-2, is EAGVAQSPRYKIIEKRQSVAFWCNPISGHATLYWYQQILGQGPKLLIQFQNNGVVDDSQLPKDRFSAERLKGVDSTLKIQPAKLEDSAVYLCASSLDRLAANTGELFFGEGSRLTVL.

Ten or more counts support this clonotype. V gene TRBV11-2 combines with J gene TRBJ2-7; 11 nucleotides line up with TRBD1. Trimming cost V 6 bases and J 4 bases; bases outside gene matches: 8. CDR3 length: 15 amino acids. The germline gives CDR1 SGHAT, CDR2 FQNNGV. CDR3 coding DNA: TGTGCCAGCAGTCAGACCGGGACAGGGGGTTACGAGCAGTACTTC. This gives the protein CASSQTGTGGYEQYF.

This clonotype has ten or more counts. The rearrangement joins TRBV25-1 to TRBJ1-1; D is perhaps TRBD1 (5 bases). CDR1 MGHDK and CDR2 SYGVNS come from the germline V gene. The CDR3 is 14 residues long. V was clipped by 1 base and J by 1 base, with 7 bases between them. CDR3 nucleotide sequence: TGTGCCAGCAGTGAATCCGACAGGAACACTGAAGCTTTCTTT. It specifies CASSESDRNTEAFF. Full variable domain (remainder filled in from reference TRBV25-1 and TRBJ1-1): EADIYQTPRYLVIGTGKKITLECSQTMGHDKMYWYQQDPGMELHLIHYSYGVNSTEKGDLSSESTVSRIRTEHFPLTLESARPSHTSQYLCASSESDRNTEAFFGQGTRLTVV.

This clonotype was seen ten or more times. The chain links TRBV6-2 or TRBV6-3 to TRBJ2-5; D ambiguous. From germline, CDR1 is MNHEY and CDR2 SVGEGT. Between the trimmed V and J ends, which lost 5 bases and 2 bases, there was a span of 9 bases. This CDR3 contains 13 residues. CDR3 DNA sequence: TGTGCCAGCAGTAAGCTCCTTCAAGAGACCCAGTACTTC. Protein: CASSKLLQETQYF.

This clonotype was recorded at least ten times. V and J are TRBV27 and TRBJ1-2; D call uncertain. CDR1 and CDR2 (germline): MNHEY, SMNVEV (reference sequence). Trimming took 0 bases from V and 4 from J, leaving 12 bases between them. This CDR3 region has 15 residues. The CDR3, as DNA: TGTGCCAGCAGTTTATCCCCGAAGGACGGCTATGGCTACACCTTC. Translation gives CASSLSPKDGYGYTF.

Many counts were recorded for this clonotype. This chain links TRBV6-2 or TRBV6-3 with TRBJ2-7; D gene uncertain. The V end was cut by 4 bases, the J end by 2 bases, with 6 bases between. The CDR3 spans 12 residues. The germline gives CDR1 MNHEY, CDR2 SVGEGT. This chain's CDR3 is CASSSAPYEQYF. CDR3 DNA: TGTGCCAGCAGTTCAGCCCCCTACGAGCAGTACTTC.